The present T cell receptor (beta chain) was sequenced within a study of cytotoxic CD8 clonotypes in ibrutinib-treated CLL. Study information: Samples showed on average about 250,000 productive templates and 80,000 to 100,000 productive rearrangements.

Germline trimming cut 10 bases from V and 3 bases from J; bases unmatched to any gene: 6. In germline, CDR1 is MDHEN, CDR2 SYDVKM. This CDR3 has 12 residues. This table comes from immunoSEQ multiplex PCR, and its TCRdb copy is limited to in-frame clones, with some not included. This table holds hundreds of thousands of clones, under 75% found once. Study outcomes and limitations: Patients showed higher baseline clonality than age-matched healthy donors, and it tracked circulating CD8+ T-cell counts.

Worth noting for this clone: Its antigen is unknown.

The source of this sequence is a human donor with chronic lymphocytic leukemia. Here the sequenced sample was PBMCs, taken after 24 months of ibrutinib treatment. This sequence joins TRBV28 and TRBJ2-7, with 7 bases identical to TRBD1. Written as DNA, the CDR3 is TGTGCCATCCGGGACAGTTTCTACGAGCAGTACTTC. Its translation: CAIRDSFYEQYF.